These T cell receptor beta chains were read from a single sample in a study of cytomegalovirus exposure and HLA in healthy donors. Assay used: immunoSEQ multiplex PCR; TCRdb lists only in-frame clones, some missing. The table has about 130,000 clones, around three quarters seen once. Sequencing was performed on PBMCs. These TCRs come from a man aged 40-50 years in good health and CMV-seronegative. CDR3s include the opening cysteine and the closing phenylalanine or tryptophan. D genes are given only for firm matches. Clone size, where shown, is once, few, many, or a class for clones that have expanded.

d_gene,v_gene,j_gene,abundance,CDR3aa,CDR3nt
TRBD1,TRBV9,TRBJ1-2,-,CASSVGQGHGYTF,TGTGCCAGCAGCGTAGGACAGGGACATGGCTACACCTTC
TRBD1,TRBV18,TRBJ2-2,few,CASSLDRGYTGELFF,TGTGCCAGCTCACTTGACAGGGGCTACACCGGGGAGCTGTTTTTT
TRBD1,TRBV5-1,TRBJ1-4,-,CASSALPQGANEKLFF,TGCGCCAGCAGCGCGCTACCGCAGGGGGCTAATGAAAAACTGTTTTTT
TRBD1,TRBV11-2,TRBJ1-4,once,CASSSEGRGHEKLFF,TGTGCCAGCAGCTCGGAGGGCAGGGGGCATGAAAAACTGTTTTTT
-,TRBV19,TRBJ1-3,-,CASDTGSSGNTIYF,TGTGCCAGCGATACAGGGAGCTCTGGAAACACCATATATTTT
-,TRBV5-6,TRBJ1-5,few,CARRREPQHF,TGTGCCAGGAGACGGGAGCCCCAGCATTTT
-,TRBV4-1,TRBJ2-7,-,CASSPNREMGYEQYF,TGCGCCAGCAGCCCAAACAGGGAGATGGGCTACGAGCAGTACTTC
TRBD1,TRBV19,TRBJ1-1,-,CASSADRMNTEAFF,TGTGCCAGTAGTGCGGACAGGATGAACACTGAAGCTTTCTTT
-,TRBV4-3,TRBJ2-7,few,CASSQDFGGYEQYF,TGCGCCAGCAGCCAAGATTTCGGGGGCTACGAGCAGTACTTC
TRBD2,TRBV28,TRBJ2-7,-,CASRKSRENHEQYF,TGTGCCAGCAGAAAATCGCGGGAGAACCACGAGCAGTACTTC
-,TRBV5-1,TRBJ1-5,-,CASSWGGTGPQHF,TGCGCCAGCAGCTGGGGGGGGACGGGGCCCCAGCATTTT
-,TRBV18,TRBJ1-5,-,CASSPPSTLRSAPQHF,TGTGCCAGCTCACCACCGTCGACTCTGAGGTCAGCGCCCCAGCATTTT
-,TRBV5-6,TRBJ2-7,few,CASSLARYEQYF,TGTGCCAGCAGCTTGGCTAGGTACGAGCAGTACTTC
-,TRBV19,TRBJ2-7,-,CASSPAGAWDEQYF,TGTGCCAGTAGCCCGGCGGGGGCCTGGGACGAGCAGTACTTC
TRBD1,TRBV9,TRBJ1-2,once,CASSVAPDRGLSGYTF,TGTGCCAGCAGCGTAGCCCCGGACAGGGGCCTATCTGGCTACACCTTC
TRBD1,TRBV9,TRBJ2-7,-,CASSVQGVSYEQYF,TGTGCCAGCAGCGTACAGGGGGTCTCCTACGAGCAGTACTTC
-,TRBV7-9,TRBJ2-3,-,CASTSSGVRTDTQYF,TGTGCCAGCACCTCGTCGGGGGTTCGCACAGATACGCAGTATTTT
TRBD1,TRBV28,TRBJ1-2,-,CASSLGDRGLYGYTF,TGTGCCAGCAGTTTAGGGGACAGGGGGCTCTATGGCTACACCTTC
TRBD1,TRBV5-4,TRBJ1-2,-,CASSPGTGRANYGYTF,TGTGCCAGCAGTCCCGGGACAGGGCGAGCTAACTATGGCTACACCTTC
-,TRBV29-1,TRBJ2-7,-,CSVESDSTYEQYF,TGCAGCGTTGAATCGGACAGCACCTACGAGCAGTACTTC
TRBD2,TRBV4-3,TRBJ2-1,-,CASSWAGTSGNEQFF,TGCGCCAGCAGCTGGGCCGGGACTAGCGGCAATGAGCAGTTCTTC
-,TRBV7-9,TRBJ2-2,-,CASSLKTPSTGELFF,TGTGCCAGCAGCTTAAAGACCCCTAGTACCGGGGAGCTGTTTTTT
TRBD1,TRBV5-1,TRBJ2-7,-,CASSLARDSNSYEQYF,TGCGCCAGCAGCTTGGCCCGGGACAGCAACTCCTACGAGCAGTACTTC
TRBD1,TRBV9,TRBJ2-5,-,CASSVGDRGLGETQYF,TGTGCCAGCAGCGTAGGGGACAGGGGGCTAGGAGAGACCCAGTACTTC
-,TRBV10-3,TRBJ2-1,-,CAIGVKGEFLEQFF,TGTGCCATCGGGGTGAAGGGAGAGTTTTTAGAGCAGTTCTTC
TRBD1,TRBV18,TRBJ2-5,-,CASSLKGQKQETQYF,TGTGCCAGCTCACTCAAGGGACAGAAGCAAGAGACCCAGTACTTC
-,TRBV7-7,TRBJ2-5,-,CASSVLGGEETQYF,TGTGCCAGCAGCGTTTTAGGGGGGGAGGAGACCCAGTACTTC
-,TRBV2,TRBJ2-7,-,CASSGQPHYEQYF,TGTGCCAGCAGTGGACAGCCCCATTACGAGCAGTACTTC
-,TRBV11-2,TRBJ1-4,-,CASSHGGRGEKLFF,TGTGCCAGCAGCCATGGGGGCCGAGGGGAAAAACTGTTTTTT
TRBD2,TRBV18,TRBJ2-3,few,CASSPWTSGNTDTQYF,TGTGCCAGCTCACCCTGGACTAGCGGAAACACAGATACGCAGTATTTT
TRBD1,TRBV2,TRBJ2-5,few,CASSGDRVEETQYF,TGTGCCAGCAGTGGGGACAGGGTTGAAGAGACCCAGTACTTC
-,TRBV28,TRBJ2-3,-,CASSLMGSSTFTQYF,TGTGCCAGCAGTTTAATGGGGAGTAGTACCTTTACGCAGTATTTT
-,TRBV4-3,TRBJ2-7,-,CASSQEESLPLEQYF,TGCGCCAGCAGCCAAGAGGAGAGCCTCCCCTTGGAGCAGTACTTC
-,TRBV7-8,TRBJ1-4,-,CASSSLPRRGEKLFF,TGTGCCAGCAGCTCCCTCCCCCGACGCGGTGAAAAACTGTTTTTT
TRBD2,TRBV4-3,TRBJ2-1,few,CASSQQAGTSGYSYNEQFF,TGCGCCAGCAGCCAACAAGCCGGGACTAGCGGCTACTCCTACAATGAGCAGTTCTTC